The clone carrying this TCR beta chain was seen only a few times. MiXCR, applied by TCRdb to the 5' RACE reads, yields one record per CDR3 protein. The table records fewer than 85,000 distinct CDR3 sequences, approximately 15% of them present only once. With 0 bases removed from V and 1 base from J, the gap between germline ends came to 9 bases. CDR3 size: 15 residues. CDR1 and CDR2 from the germline V gene are MNHEY and SVGAGI. The source of the sample is a study of early T cells in non-severe SARS-CoV-2 infection. The receptor was isolated from an adult who was a healthcare worker with PCR-confirmed SARS-CoV-2 infection or an uninfected control (not recorded which). The specimen was whole blood. The rearrangement links TRBV6-5 to TRBJ1-1; D gene uncertain. CDR3 coding DNA: TGTGCCAGCAGTTACTCCGTGGGTTGGAACACTGAAGCTTTCTTT. Protein sequence: CASSYSVGWNTEAFF.